This TCR beta chain was obtained from a study of T-cell reconstitution after alpha-beta-depleted transplantation in children. Unique molecular identifiers were used to barcode this TCRbeta library. TCRdb redid the calling of the PCR reads with MiXCR, one entry per CDR3 protein. The table lists around 600,000 distinct CDR3 sequences, 23% of them singletons. Regarding this clonotype: Antigen: not known.

The CDR3 runs to 13 residues. The ends were cut back, 5 bases at V and 2 bases at J, with 12 bases in the middle. From germline, CDR1 is DFQATT and CDR2 SNEGSKA (reference sequence). General study findings and limits: Several hundred graft clones that had expanded were reportedly the source of alpha-beta T cells about two months after transplant. Counts and diversity of T cells one year after transplant came mostly from newly produced T cells. Surviving recipient T cells and thymic progenitors underlay high day-60 TCRbeta diversity in some patients.

The starting material was PBMCs, mostly from graft donor cells, obtained 360 days after TCRalphabeta/CD19-depleted stem cell transplant. This sequence originates from a boy in the first two years of life who had a stem cell transplant for acute myeloid leukemia, so the T cells may come from the graft donor. The rearrangement uses TRBV20-1 and TRBJ1-1; D possibly corresponds to TRBD1 (5 bases). The CDR3 region is CSAPTQANTEAFF. The CDR3 coding sequence is TGCAGTGCTCCAACACAGGCTAACACTGAAGCTTTCTTT.